Listed below are T cell receptor beta chains from one sample, sequenced in a study of identical twins. MiXCR, applied by TCRdb to the 5' RACE reads, yields one record per CDR3 protein. The sample lists about 500,000 distinct CDR3 sequences, roughly an eighth occurring once. The same data also went into a second study, on yellow fever vaccine responses in identical twins.

Sequencing used CD4+ T cells sorted from blood. All receptors derive from a woman younger than 35 in good health. The conserved cysteine and the conserved F or W are not part of the CDR3 here.

CDR3aa	v_gene	j_gene
ASSHPGGEYNEQF	TRBV3-1	TRBJ2-1
ASSLEVAGAINEQF	TRBV5-5	TRBJ2-1
ASREDRKGANVLT	TRBV27	TRBJ2-6
ASSYLTFDTGELF	TRBV6-2/TRBV6-3	TRBJ2-2
ASSQVERHEQF	TRBV3-1	TRBJ2-1
ATSKTSPSSYNEQF	TRBV24-1	TRBJ2-1
ASSLARGGKNTGELF	TRBV5-1	TRBJ2-2
ASSLRTGGIYEQY	TRBV7-2	TRBJ2-7
ASSLRGFNSGNTIY	TRBV12-3/TRBV12-4	TRBJ1-3
ASSREGQGIYGYT	TRBV3-1	TRBJ1-2
ASSLTPTSGNEQF	TRBV7-3	TRBJ2-1
ASSGTGTGERETQY	TRBV5-5	TRBJ2-5
ASSLFKGSVGNTIY	TRBV7-2	TRBJ1-3
ASRRVKGTYEQY	TRBV6-1	TRBJ2-7
ATLAYATDTQY	TRBV7-9	TRBJ2-3
ASSSPGQGARKEQY	TRBV5-1	TRBJ2-7
ASSLGAGRGTDTQY	TRBV12-3/TRBV12-4	TRBJ2-3
ASSIRDTSYEQY	TRBV12-3/TRBV12-4	TRBJ2-7
ASSTRLANTGELF	TRBV7-2	TRBJ2-2
ASSVGRDNSPLH	TRBV9	TRBJ1-6
ASSSPKETQY	TRBV7-2	TRBJ2-5
ASSQEGLNSPLH	TRBV3-1	TRBJ1-6
SAPRRGEETQY	TRBV20-1	TRBJ2-5
ASRPGRLNSNQPQH	TRBV6-2/TRBV6-3	TRBJ1-5
ASSPRGFGPGVTDTQY	TRBV5-1	TRBJ2-3
ASSPPGPTYEQY	TRBV18	TRBJ2-7
ASSLAPTGASYEQY	TRBV12-3/TRBV12-4	TRBJ2-7
SVEGVTREQF	TRBV29-1	TRBJ2-1
ASSESNYGTGGRWLPDEQF	TRBV10-1	TRBJ2-1
ASSSRSTSGRTGELF	TRBV27	TRBJ2-2
ASSLNLGEAF	TRBV7-3	TRBJ1-1